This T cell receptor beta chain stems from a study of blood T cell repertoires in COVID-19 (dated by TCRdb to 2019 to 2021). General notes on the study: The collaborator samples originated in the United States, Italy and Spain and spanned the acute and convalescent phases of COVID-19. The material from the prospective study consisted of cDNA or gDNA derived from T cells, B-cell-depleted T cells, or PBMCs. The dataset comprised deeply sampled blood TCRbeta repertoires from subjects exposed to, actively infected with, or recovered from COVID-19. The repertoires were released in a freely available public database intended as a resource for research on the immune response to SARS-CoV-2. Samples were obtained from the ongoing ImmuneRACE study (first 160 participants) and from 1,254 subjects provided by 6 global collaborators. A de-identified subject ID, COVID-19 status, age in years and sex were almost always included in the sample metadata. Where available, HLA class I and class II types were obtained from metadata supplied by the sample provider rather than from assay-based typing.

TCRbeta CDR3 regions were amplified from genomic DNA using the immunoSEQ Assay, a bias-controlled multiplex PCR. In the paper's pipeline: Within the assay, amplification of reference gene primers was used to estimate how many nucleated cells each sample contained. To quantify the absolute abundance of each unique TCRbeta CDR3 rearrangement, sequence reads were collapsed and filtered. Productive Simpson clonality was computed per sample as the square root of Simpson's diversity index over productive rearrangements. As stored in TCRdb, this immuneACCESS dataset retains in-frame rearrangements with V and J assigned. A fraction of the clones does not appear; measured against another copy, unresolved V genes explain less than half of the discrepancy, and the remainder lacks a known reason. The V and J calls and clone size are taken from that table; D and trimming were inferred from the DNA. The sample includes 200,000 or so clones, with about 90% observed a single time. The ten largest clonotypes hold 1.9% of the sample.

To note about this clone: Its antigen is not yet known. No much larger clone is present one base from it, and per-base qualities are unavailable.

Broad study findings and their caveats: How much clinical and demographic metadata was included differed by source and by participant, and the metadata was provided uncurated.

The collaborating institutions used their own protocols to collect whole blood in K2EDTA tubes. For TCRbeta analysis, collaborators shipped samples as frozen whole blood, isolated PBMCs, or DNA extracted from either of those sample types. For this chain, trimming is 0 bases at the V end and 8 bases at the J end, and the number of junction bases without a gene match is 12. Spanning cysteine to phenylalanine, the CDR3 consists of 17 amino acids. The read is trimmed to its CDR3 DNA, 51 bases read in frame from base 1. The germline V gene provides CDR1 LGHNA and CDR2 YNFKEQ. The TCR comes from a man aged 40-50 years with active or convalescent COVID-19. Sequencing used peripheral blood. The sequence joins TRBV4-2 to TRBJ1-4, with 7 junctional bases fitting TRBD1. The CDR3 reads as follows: CASSQDPGNRGKEKLFF. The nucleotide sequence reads TGTGCCAGCAGCCAAGATCCGGGAAACAGGGGAAAAGAAAAACTGTTTTTT.